The 10 T cell receptor beta chains in this list originate from one sample, sequenced in a study of cytomegalovirus exposure and HLA in healthy donors. In the PCR, 60 Vbeta and 13 Jbeta primers were used. TCRdb's copy holds only in-frame clones and misses some; the assay was immunoSEQ multiplex PCR. The sample consists of 150,000 or so clones, approximately 72% of them appearing once. Sequenced sample: PBMCs. These receptors were collected from a human donor in good health.

The genes are TRBV27 and TRBJ1-4, with 9 bases fitting TRBD1. Unmatched junction bases numbered 0, after V lost 3 bases and J lost 4 bases. This CDR3 spans 14 amino acids. Germline-derived CDR1 and CDR2 are MNHEY and SMNVEV (reference sequence). CDR3 residues: CASSLTGGNEKLFF. DNA of the CDR3: TGTGCCAGCAGTTTGACAGGGGGTAATGAAAAACTGTTTTTT. Based on the CDR3 plus reference TRBV27 and TRBJ1-4, the full variable domain is EAQVTQNPRYLITVTGKKLTVTCSQNMNHEYMSWYRQDPGLGLRQIYYSMNVEVTDKGDVPEGYKVSRKEKRNFPLILESPSPNQTSLYFCASSLTGGNEKLFFGSGTQLSVL.

CDR3 bases: TGCGCCAGCAGCCAGGCCGGGACTAGCCTGTTCTTC. It translates to CASSQAGTSLFF. The chain carries TRBV4-1 and TRBJ2-1; 9 positions agree with TRBD2. Germline CDR1 and CDR2: MGHRA and YSYEKL. Trimming took 3 bases from V and 15 from J; bases not matched to a gene: 6. This CDR3 spans 12 amino acids.

The V gene is TRBV9, the J gene TRBJ2-3; a weak D match, TRBD1 (5 bases). V was shortened by 1 base and J by 6 bases, with 12 bases between the two germline ends. The CDR3 covers 14 residues. CDR1 SGDLS and CDR2 YYNGEE come from the germline V gene. Here the CDR3 reads CASSVQGSPDTQYF. Here the CDR3 DNA reads TGTGCCAGCAGCGTACAGGGCTCACCCGATACGCAGTATTTT.

The chain links TRBV25-1 to TRBJ2-1; 7 bases agree with TRBD2. The length of the CDR3 is 18 residues. Trimming took 3 bases from V and 7 from J; bases not matched to a gene: 18. CDR1 MGHDK and CDR2 SYGVNS come from the germline V gene. The CDR3 reads CASSDFGRMRGTGNEQFF. DNA for the CDR3: TGTGCCAGCAGTGACTTCGGACGGATGCGGGGGACGGGGAATGAGCAGTTCTTC.

This clone was observed a few times. The CDR3 loop reads CASSEALVRSGTQYF. The CDR3 DNA reads as TGTGCCAGCAGTGAAGCCCTCGTGAGGAGCGGGACCCAGTACTTC. The chain uses TRBV2 and TRBJ2-5, with TRBD2 as a possible D gene (5 bases). The CDR3 totals 15 residues. Germline CDR1 SNHLY, CDR2 FYNNEI. Trimming pared 0 bases from V and 7 bases from J, leaving 15 bases between.

This clone was detected a few times. The chain is built from TRBV4-1 and TRBJ2-5; D gene uncertain. The CDR3 is 16 residues long. The V end was cut by 0 bases, the J end by 1 base, with 12 bases between. In germline, CDR1 is MGHRA, CDR2 YSYEKL. Here the CDR3 reads CASSQDLGVSQETQYF. CDR3 nucleotide sequence: TGCGCCAGCAGCCAAGATCTCGGAGTGAGCCAAGAGACCCAGTACTTC.

V and J are TRBV5-8 and TRBJ2-7, with a possible D match to TRBD2 (6 bases). Germline loops: CDR1 SGHTS, CDR2 YDEGEE. Deletions cut 2 bases from V and 5 bases from J, with 14 bases between. There are 14 residues in the CDR3. As DNA, the CDR3 is TGTGCCAGCAGCTTCGGGGGTTGGCTGAACGAGCAGTACTTC. Translated, it gives CASSFGGWLNEQYF.

The genes are TRBV15 and TRBJ2-2; perhaps TRBD2 as D (6 bases). The germline CDR1 and CDR2 sequences are LNHNV and YYDKDF (reference sequence). V was shortened by 0 bases and J by 5 bases, with 16 bases between the two germline ends. This CDR3 has 17 amino acids. This CDR3 is CATSRDFGQGGTGELFF. CDR3 nucleotide sequence: TGTGCCACCAGCAGAGATTTTGGGCAGGGAGGTACCGGGGAGCTGTTTTTT.

The chain employs TRBV4-1 and TRBJ2-5; TRBD2 matches at 15 bases. CDR1 is MGHRA and CDR2 is YSYEKL in the germline V gene. V trimming: 4 bases; J trimming: 4 bases; junction bases outside the gene matches: 7. The CDR3 has 17 residues. The CDR3 is CASSPGLAGGRGETQYF. The CDR3 DNA reads as TGCGCCAGCAGCCCGGGACTAGCGGGGGGCCGAGGAGAGACCCAGTACTTC.

J is TRBJ2-5 and V is TRBV15; TRBD1 matches 12 bases. The J segment lost 5 bases and the V segment lost 4 bases, leaving 5 bases of the junction unmatched. This CDR3 spans 15 amino acids. In germline, CDR1 is LNHNV, CDR2 YYDKDF (reference sequence). The CDR3 region has the DNA TGTGCCACCAGCACCAGAGGGACAGGGGGCGAGACCCAGTACTTC. Translated, it gives CATSTRGTGGETQYF.